The rows below give T cell receptor beta chains drawn from one sample of a study of control samples from healthy donors and cancer patients. The repertoire was sequenced with immunoSEQ multiplex PCR; TCRdb's copy has only in-frame clones and lacks some. The data show tens of thousands of clones, 91% seen once. Sequencing was done on a sample of blood. The source is a man aged 30-40 years in good health. Each CDR3 is given without its conserved first and last residue.

j_gene: TRBJ1-1; v_gene: TRBV11-2; CDR3aa: ASSLRAGNTEAF
j_gene: TRBJ1-1; v_gene: TRBV6-2/TRBV6-3; CDR3aa: ASSYSGEAF
j_gene: TRBJ1-1; v_gene: TRBV29-1; CDR3aa: SSLSGLWNTEAF
j_gene: TRBJ1-2; v_gene: TRBV28; CDR3aa: ASSSPVGQGGYT
j_gene: TRBJ2-3; v_gene: TRBV19; CDR3aa: ASNTYGRASTDTQY
j_gene: TRBJ2-2; v_gene: TRBV7-8; CDR3aa: ASSLASRGELF
j_gene: TRBJ1-2; v_gene: TRBV12-3/TRBV12-4; CDR3aa: ASSLDRTYGYT
j_gene: TRBJ1-5; v_gene: TRBV30; CDR3aa: AWSRDSQPQH
j_gene: TRBJ2-5; v_gene: TRBV10-2; CDR3aa: ASSEFSGLAPQETQY
j_gene: TRBJ2-3; v_gene: TRBV7-3; CDR3aa: ASSLEAANTDTQY
j_gene: TRBJ2-5; v_gene: TRBV14; CDR3aa: ASSQDRGTQY
j_gene: TRBJ1-2; v_gene: TRBV7-9; CDR3aa: ASSSPGQGYGYT
j_gene: TRBJ2-1; v_gene: TRBV7-9; CDR3aa: ASSSEGLAGVYNEQF
j_gene: TRBJ1-6; v_gene: TRBV6-6; CDR3aa: ASSYGGDNSPLH
j_gene: TRBJ1-1; v_gene: TRBV19; CDR3aa: ASTLGGNYNTEAF
j_gene: TRBJ1-5; v_gene: TRBV19; CDR3aa: ASKQGGGQPQH
j_gene: TRBJ2-3; v_gene: TRBV24-1; CDR3aa: ATSRGGRDTQY
j_gene: TRBJ2-7; v_gene: TRBV13; CDR3aa: ASSTSTGLAESSYEQY
j_gene: TRBJ1-1; v_gene: TRBV11-2; CDR3aa: ASSVYPGQSRTEAF
j_gene: TRBJ1-2; v_gene: TRBV20-1; CDR3aa: RDDSVDGYT
j_gene: TRBJ1-4; v_gene: TRBV27; CDR3aa: ASSPAGTGREKLF
j_gene: TRBJ2-5; v_gene: TRBV29-1; CDR3aa: SVDGLAGETQY
j_gene: TRBJ1-5; v_gene: TRBV24-1; CDR3aa: ATSIGYSNQPQH
j_gene: TRBJ2-7; v_gene: TRBV28; CDR3aa: ASINGALGHEQY
j_gene: TRBJ2-3; v_gene: TRBV25-1; CDR3aa: ASRRGIDTQY
j_gene: TRBJ2-7; v_gene: TRBV9; CDR3aa: ASSVSGTGSYEQY
j_gene: TRBJ1-5; v_gene: TRBV10-3; CDR3aa: AISGGNQPQH
j_gene: TRBJ1-1; v_gene: TRBV5-1; CDR3aa: ASSLHRDRGVTNTEAF
j_gene: TRBJ2-2; v_gene: TRBV7-2; CDR3aa: ASGQGGTGELF
j_gene: TRBJ1-3; v_gene: TRBV4-2; CDR3aa: ASSLTPGAGGNTIY
j_gene: TRBJ2-7; v_gene: TRBV6-6; CDR3aa: ASSTPSGGSYEQY
j_gene: TRBJ2-7; v_gene: TRBV12-3/TRBV12-4; CDR3aa: ASQVSSLYEQY
j_gene: TRBJ1-3; v_gene: TRBV29-1; CDR3aa: SVGEIENTIY
j_gene: TRBJ2-7; v_gene: TRBV4-1; CDR3aa: ASSQTGTYEQY
j_gene: TRBJ2-1; v_gene: TRBV7-2; CDR3aa: ASSLQFYNEQF
j_gene: TRBJ1-1; v_gene: TRBV11-1; CDR3aa: ASSAHPGTAEAF
j_gene: TRBJ2-3; v_gene: TRBV20-1; CDR3aa: SAGPTDTQY
j_gene: TRBJ1-2; v_gene: TRBV7-9; CDR3aa: ASSFGQGAGYGYT
j_gene: TRBJ2-7; v_gene: TRBV5-1; CDR3aa: ASSPSGLGYYEQY